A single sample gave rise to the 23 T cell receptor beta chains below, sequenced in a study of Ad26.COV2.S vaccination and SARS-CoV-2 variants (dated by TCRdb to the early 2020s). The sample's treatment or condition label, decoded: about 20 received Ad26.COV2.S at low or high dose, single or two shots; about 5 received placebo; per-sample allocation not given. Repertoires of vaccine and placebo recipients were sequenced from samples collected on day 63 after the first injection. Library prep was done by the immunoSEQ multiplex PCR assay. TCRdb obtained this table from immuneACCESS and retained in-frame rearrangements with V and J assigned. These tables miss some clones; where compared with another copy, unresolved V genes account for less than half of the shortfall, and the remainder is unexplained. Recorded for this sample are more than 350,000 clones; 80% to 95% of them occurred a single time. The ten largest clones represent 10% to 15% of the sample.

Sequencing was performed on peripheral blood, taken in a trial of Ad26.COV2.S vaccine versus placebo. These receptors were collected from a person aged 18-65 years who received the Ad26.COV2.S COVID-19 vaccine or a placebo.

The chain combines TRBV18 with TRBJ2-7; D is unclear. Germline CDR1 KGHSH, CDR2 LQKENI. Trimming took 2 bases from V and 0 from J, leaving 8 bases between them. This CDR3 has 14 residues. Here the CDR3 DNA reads TGTGCCAGCTCACCATTACGAAACTCCTACGAGCAGTACTTC. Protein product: CASSPLRNSYEQYF. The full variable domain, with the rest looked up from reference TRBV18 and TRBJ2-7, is NAGVMQNPRHLVRRRGQEARLRCSPMKGHSHVYWYRQLPEEGLKFMVYLQKENIIDESGMPKERFSAEFPKEGPSILRIQQVVRGDSAAYFCASSPLRNSYEQYFGPGTRLTVT.

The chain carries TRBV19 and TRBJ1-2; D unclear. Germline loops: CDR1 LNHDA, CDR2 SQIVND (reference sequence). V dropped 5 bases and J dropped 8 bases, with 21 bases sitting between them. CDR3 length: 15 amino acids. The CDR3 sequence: CASSFAGIHVRGYTF. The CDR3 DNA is TGTGCCAGTAGTTTTGCCGGGATCCATGTAAGGGGCTACACCTTC. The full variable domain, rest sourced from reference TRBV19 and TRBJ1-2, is DGGITQSPKYLFRKEGQNVTLSCEQNLNHDAMYWYRQDPGQGLRLIYYSQIVNDFQKGDIAEGYSVSREKKESFPLTVTSAQKNPTAFYLCASSFAGIHVRGYTFGSGTRLTVV.

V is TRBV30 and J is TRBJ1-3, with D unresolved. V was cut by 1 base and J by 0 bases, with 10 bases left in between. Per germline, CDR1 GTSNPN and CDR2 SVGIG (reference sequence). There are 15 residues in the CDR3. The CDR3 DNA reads TGTGCCTGGAGTGGTTGGTCTTTCTCTGGAAACACCATATATTTT. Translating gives CAWSGWSFSGNTIYF.

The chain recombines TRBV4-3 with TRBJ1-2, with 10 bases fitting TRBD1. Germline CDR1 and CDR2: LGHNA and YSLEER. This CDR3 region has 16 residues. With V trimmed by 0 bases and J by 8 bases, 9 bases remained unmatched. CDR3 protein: CASSQDLPGTGVGYTF. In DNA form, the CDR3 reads TGCGCCAGCAGCCAAGACCTTCCCGGGACAGGGGTCGGCTACACCTTC.

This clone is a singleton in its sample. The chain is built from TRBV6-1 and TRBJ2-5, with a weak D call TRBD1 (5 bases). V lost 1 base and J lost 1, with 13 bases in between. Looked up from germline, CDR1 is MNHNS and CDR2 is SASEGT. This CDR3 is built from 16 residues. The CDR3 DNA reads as TGTGCCAGCAGTGAAGGGGGCCAGGGCCTCCAAGAGACCCAGTACTTC. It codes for CASSEGGQGLQETQYF.

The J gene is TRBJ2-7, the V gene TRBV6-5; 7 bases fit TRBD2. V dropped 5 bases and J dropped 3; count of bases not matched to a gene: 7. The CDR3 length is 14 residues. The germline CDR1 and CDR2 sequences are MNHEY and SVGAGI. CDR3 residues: CASSTVAGDYEQYF. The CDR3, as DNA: TGTGCCAGCAGTACTGTAGCGGGCGACTACGAGCAGTACTTC.

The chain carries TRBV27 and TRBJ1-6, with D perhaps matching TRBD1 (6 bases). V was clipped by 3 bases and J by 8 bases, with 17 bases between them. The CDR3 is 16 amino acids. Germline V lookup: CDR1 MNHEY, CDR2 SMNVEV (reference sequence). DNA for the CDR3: TGTGCCAGCAGTTTGACTCTAAGGGCAGGGGATTCACCCCTCCACTTT. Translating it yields CASSLTLRAGDSPLHF.

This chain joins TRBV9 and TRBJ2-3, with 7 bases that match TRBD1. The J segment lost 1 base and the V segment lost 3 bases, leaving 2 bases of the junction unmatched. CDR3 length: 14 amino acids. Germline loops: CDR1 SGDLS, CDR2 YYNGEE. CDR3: CASSADRGTDTQYF. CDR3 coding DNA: TGTGCCAGCAGCGCAGACAGGGGCACAGATACGCAGTATTTT.

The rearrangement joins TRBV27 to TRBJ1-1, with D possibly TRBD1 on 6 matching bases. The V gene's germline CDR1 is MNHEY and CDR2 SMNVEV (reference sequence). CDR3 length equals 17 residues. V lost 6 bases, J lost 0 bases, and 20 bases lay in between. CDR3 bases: TGTGCCAGCAGCAAAGTTCTGCAAGGGGGACTGAACACTGAAGCTTTCTTT. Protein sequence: CASSKVLQGGLNTEAFF.

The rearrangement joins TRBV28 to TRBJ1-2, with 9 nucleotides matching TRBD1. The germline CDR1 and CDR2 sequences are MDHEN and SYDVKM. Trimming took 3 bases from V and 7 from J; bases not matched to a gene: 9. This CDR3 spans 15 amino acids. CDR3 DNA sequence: TGTGCCAGCAGTTTGGGGTGGGGACAGGGTGGTGGCTACACCTTC. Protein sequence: CASSLGWGQGGGYTF.

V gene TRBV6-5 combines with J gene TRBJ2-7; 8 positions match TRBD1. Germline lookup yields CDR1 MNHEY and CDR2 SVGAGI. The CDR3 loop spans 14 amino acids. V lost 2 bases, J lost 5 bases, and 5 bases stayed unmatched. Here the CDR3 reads CASSYRDRTHEQYF. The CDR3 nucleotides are TGTGCCAGCAGTTACAGGGACAGGACCCACGAGCAGTACTTC.

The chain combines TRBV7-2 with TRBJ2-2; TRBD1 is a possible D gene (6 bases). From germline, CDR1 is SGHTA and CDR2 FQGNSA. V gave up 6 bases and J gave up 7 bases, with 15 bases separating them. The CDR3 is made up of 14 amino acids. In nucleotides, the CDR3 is TGTGCCAGCAGGGGGATCAGGGGATTCGGGGAGCTGTTTTTT. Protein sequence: CASRGIRGFGELFF. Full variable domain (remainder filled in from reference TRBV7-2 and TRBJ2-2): GAGVSQSPSNKVTEKGKDVELRCDPISGHTALYWYRQSLGQGLEFLIYFQGNSAPDKSGLPSDRFSAERTGGSVSTLTIQRTQQEDSAVYLCASRGIRGFGELFFGEGSRLTVL.

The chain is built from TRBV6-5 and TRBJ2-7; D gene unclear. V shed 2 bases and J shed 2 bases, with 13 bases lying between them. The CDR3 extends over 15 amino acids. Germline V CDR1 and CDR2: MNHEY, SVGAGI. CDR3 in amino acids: CASSYKLGQTYEQYF. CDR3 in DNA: TGTGCCAGCAGTTACAAGTTAGGGCAGACCTACGAGCAGTACTTC.

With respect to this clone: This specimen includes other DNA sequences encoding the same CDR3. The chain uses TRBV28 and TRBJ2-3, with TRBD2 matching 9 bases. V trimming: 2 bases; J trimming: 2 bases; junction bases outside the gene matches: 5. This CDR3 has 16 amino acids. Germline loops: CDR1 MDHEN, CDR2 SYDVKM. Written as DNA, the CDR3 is TGTGCCAGCAGTTTAGGCGCTAGCGGGGACACAGATACGCAGTATTTT. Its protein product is CASSLGASGDTDTQYF.

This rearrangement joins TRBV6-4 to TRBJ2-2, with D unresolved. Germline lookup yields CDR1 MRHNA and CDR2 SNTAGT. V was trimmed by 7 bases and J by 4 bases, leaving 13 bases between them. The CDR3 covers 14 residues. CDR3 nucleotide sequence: TGTGCCAGCAAATTAGGGTCGGTCACCGGGGAGCTGTTTTTT. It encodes CASKLGSVTGELFF.

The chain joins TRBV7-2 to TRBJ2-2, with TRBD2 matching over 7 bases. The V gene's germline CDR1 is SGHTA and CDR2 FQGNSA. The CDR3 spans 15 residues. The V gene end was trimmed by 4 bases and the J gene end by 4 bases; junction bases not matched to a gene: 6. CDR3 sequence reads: CASSSSSGFTGELFF. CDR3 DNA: TGTGCCAGCAGCTCCTCTAGCGGTTTCACCGGGGAGCTGTTTTTT.

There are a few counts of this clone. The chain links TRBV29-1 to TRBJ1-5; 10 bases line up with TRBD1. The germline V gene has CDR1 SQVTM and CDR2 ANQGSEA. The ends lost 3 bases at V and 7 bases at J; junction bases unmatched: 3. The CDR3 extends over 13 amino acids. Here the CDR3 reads CSVEVDRGQPQHF. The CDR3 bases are TGCAGCGTTGAGGTGGACAGGGGGCAGCCCCAGCATTTT. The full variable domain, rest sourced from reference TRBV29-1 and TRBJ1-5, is SAVISQKPSRDICQRGTSLTIQCQVDSQVTMMFWYRQQPGQSLTLIATANQGSEATYESGFVIDKFPISRPNLTFSTLTVSNMSPEDSSIYLCSVEVDRGQPQHFGDGTRLSIL.

CDR3 in amino acids: CASSDRSSNQPQHF. The CDR3 nucleotides read TGTGCCAGCAGCGACAGGAGTAGCAATCAGCCCCAGCATTTT. The V call is TRBV11-2, the J call TRBJ1-5; D may be TRBD1 (6 bases). Germline lookup yields CDR1 SGHAT and CDR2 FQNNGV. The V end lost 5 bases, the J end lost 0 bases, and 8 bases lay between the germline ends. CDR3 size: 14 residues.

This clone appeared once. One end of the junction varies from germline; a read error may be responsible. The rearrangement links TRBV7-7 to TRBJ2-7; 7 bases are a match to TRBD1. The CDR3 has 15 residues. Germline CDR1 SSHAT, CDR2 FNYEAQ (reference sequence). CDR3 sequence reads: CASSLPDRDNYEQYF. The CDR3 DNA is TGTGCTAGCAGCTTACCAGACAGGGATAACTACGAGCAGTACTTC.

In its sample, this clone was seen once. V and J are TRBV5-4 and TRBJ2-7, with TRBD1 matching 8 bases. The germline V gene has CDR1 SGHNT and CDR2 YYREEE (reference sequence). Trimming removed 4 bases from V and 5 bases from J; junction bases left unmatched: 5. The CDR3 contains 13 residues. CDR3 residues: CASSAGGFDEQYF. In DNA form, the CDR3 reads TGTGCCAGCAGCGCAGGGGGCTTCGACGAGCAGTACTTC.

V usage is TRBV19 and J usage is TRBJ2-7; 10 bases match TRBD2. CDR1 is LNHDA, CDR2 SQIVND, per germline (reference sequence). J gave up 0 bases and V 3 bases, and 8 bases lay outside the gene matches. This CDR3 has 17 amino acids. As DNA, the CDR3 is TGTGCCAGTAGTATGTCCACTAGCGGGGTCTACTCCTACGAGCAGTACTTC. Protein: CASSMSTSGVYSYEQYF.

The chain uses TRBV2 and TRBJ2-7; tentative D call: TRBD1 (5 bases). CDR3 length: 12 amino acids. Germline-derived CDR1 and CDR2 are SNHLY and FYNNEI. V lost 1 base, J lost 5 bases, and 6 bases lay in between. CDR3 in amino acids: CASSEDRNEQYF. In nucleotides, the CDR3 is TGTGCCAGCAGTGAAGACAGGAACGAGCAGTACTTC.

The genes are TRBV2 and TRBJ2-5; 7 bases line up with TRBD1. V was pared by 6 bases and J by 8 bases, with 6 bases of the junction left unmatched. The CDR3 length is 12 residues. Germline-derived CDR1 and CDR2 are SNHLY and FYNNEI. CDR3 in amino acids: CASRVRQGTQYF. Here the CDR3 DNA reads TGTGCCAGCAGAGTTAGACAGGGTACCCAGTACTTC.